Below are 15 T cell receptor beta chains sequenced from a single sample in a study of blood T cell repertoires in COVID-19. This table comes from immunoSEQ multiplex PCR, and its TCRdb copy is limited to in-frame clones, with some not included. Of under 250,000 clones listed, around 84% are singletons. Sequenced input: peripheral blood. The source of these receptors is a woman in her sixties or seventies with active or convalescent COVID-19.

The sample holds a few counts of this clone. The chain links TRBV9 to TRBJ1-2, with 7 nucleotides matching TRBD1. In germline, CDR1 is SGDLS, CDR2 YYNGEE. J lost 4 bases, V lost 3 bases, and 3 bases had no gene match. CDR3 length: 13 residues. The chain's CDR3 is CASSAPGGYGYTF. CDR3 nucleotide sequence: TGTGCCAGCAGCGCCCCAGGGGGCTATGGCTACACCTTC.

The chain is built from TRBV6-1 and TRBJ2-7; D unresolved. Trimming shortened V by 3 bases and J by 4 bases, and 4 bases separated the two germline ends. CDR1 and CDR2 (germline): MNHNS, SASEGT. The CDR3 is 11 amino acids. The CDR3 loop reads CASSDPYEQYF. Written as DNA, the CDR3 is TGTGCCAGCAGTGACCCTTACGAGCAGTACTTC.

This sequence joins TRBV6-5 and TRBJ2-3, with TRBD2 identical over 10 bases. In germline, CDR1 is MNHEY, CDR2 SVGAGI. The CDR3 loop spans 15 amino acids. J gave up 3 bases and V 6 bases, and 6 bases lay outside the gene matches. In nucleotides, the CDR3 is TGTGCCAGCAGCCCACTAGCGGGGTATACAGATACGCAGTATTTT. Its protein is CASSPLAGYTDTQYF.

V and J are TRBV4-3 and TRBJ1-1; a weak D match, TRBD1 (6 bases). V lost 2 bases and J 1 base, leaving 14 bases between the germline ends. This CDR3 comprises 16 residues. Germline CDR1 reads LGHNA; CDR2 reads YSLEER. The CDR3 DNA is TGCGCCAGCAGCCAATCAACAGGGAACGGGAACACTGAAGCTTTCTTT. Translation: CASSQSTGNGNTEAFF.

V usage is TRBV6-5 and J usage is TRBJ1-1; no clear D. The CDR3 is 13 residues long. The germline V gene encodes CDR1 MNHEY and CDR2 SVGAGI. The ends were cut back, 2 bases at V and 1 base at J, with 5 bases in the middle. The CDR3 protein is CASSYEGNTEAFF. The CDR3 nucleotides are TGTGCCAGCAGTTACGAGGGGAACACTGAAGCTTTCTTT.

The chain carries TRBV2 and TRBJ2-1; D call uncertain. The germline V and J ends were trimmed by 7 bases and 8 bases, with 12 bases remaining between them. CDR1 is SNHLY and CDR2 is FYNNEI in the germline V gene. The CDR3 length is 12 residues. The CDR3 is CASIFVGHEQFF. In DNA form, the CDR3 reads TGTGCCAGCATATTCGTTGGGCATGAGCAGTTCTTC.

The chain combines TRBV6-2 or TRBV6-3 with TRBJ1-1; 8 nucleotides line up with TRBD1. J lost 6 bases, V lost 4 bases, and 7 bases had no gene match. The germline V gene encodes CDR1 MNHEY and CDR2 SVGEGT. The CDR3 length is 14 residues. Here the CDR3 reads CASSFRQGSAEAFF. In DNA form, the CDR3 reads TGTGCCAGCAGTTTTAGACAGGGGTCGGCTGAAGCTTTCTTT.

V gene TRBV6-5 combines with J gene TRBJ1-2; the D gene is possibly TRBD1 (5 bases). The V end lost 2 bases, the J end lost 4 bases, and 11 bases lay between the germline ends. The CDR3 covers 14 residues. Germline assignment: CDR1 MNHEY and CDR2 SVGAGI. The CDR3 nucleotides read TGTGCCAGCAGTTACACCAGACAGACCTATGGCTACACCTTC. It specifies CASSYTRQTYGYTF.

This clone showed up just a few times. V gene TRBV7-8 combines with J gene TRBJ1-1; 7 positions agree with TRBD1. Germline V lookup: CDR1 SGHVS, CDR2 FQNEAQ. The CDR3 runs to 16 residues. Trimming removed 4 bases from V and 1 base from J; junction bases left unmatched: 9. The CDR3 DNA is TGTGCCAGCAGCTCGCCGACAGGGCGGAGGAACACTGAAGCTTTCTTT. It codes for CASSSPTGRRNTEAFF. The entire variable domain, with the rest obtained from reference TRBV7-8 and TRBJ1-1, is as follows: GAGVSQSPRYKVAKRGQDVALRCDPISGHVSLFWYQQALGQGPEFLTYFQNEAQLDKSGLPSDRFFAERPEGSVSTLKIQRTQQEDSAVYLCASSSPTGRRNTEAFFGQGTRLTVV.

The J gene is TRBJ1-5, the V gene TRBV19, with 7 bases identical to TRBD1. Germline trimming cut 5 bases from V and 2 bases from J; bases unmatched to any gene: 3. The CDR3 is 14 residues long. CDR1 is LNHDA, CDR2 SQIVND, per germline (reference sequence). CDR3 loop: CASSSQGGNQPQHF. CDR3 DNA: TGTGCCAGTAGTTCGCAGGGGGGCAATCAGCCCCAGCATTTT.

The CDR3 sequence is CATSDFAGAGETQYF. In DNA, the CDR3 is TGTGCCACCAGTGATTTTGCGGGGGCGGGAGAGACCCAGTACTTC. The chain employs TRBV24-1 and TRBJ2-5; possible D gene TRBD2, 7 bases. With 1 base removed from V and 4 bases from J, the gap between germline ends came to 12 bases. Germline V lookup: CDR1 KGHDR, CDR2 SFDVKD. The CDR3 has 15 residues.

This clone was seen a single time. This chain uses TRBV11-3 with TRBJ2-1; possibly TRBD2 for D (6 bases). Germline V lookup: CDR1 SGHNT, CDR2 YENEEA. The V gene lost 2 bases and the J gene lost 12 bases, with 11 bases spanning the gap. CDR3 size: 12 residues. CDR3 sequence (DNA): TGTGCCAGCAGCTTAATAAGGGACTTGCAGTTCTTC. Its protein product is CASSLIRDLQFF.

The V call is TRBV11-3, the J call TRBJ2-3; the D gene is possibly TRBD1 (6 bases). V was shortened by 3 bases and J by 2 bases, with 9 bases between the two germline ends. The germline gives CDR1 SGHNT, CDR2 YENEEA. The CDR3 is 14 residues long. CDR3 nucleotides: TGTGCCAGCAGCTTCAGGGGTCTCACAGATACGCAGTATTTT. This translates into CASSFRGLTDTQYF.

This chain links TRBV4-2 with TRBJ2-3; D possibly corresponds to TRBD2 (5 bases). V lost 1 base, J lost 0 bases, and 14 bases lay in between. Germline loops: CDR1 LGHNA, CDR2 YNFKEQ. This CDR3 spans 17 amino acids. CDR3 region: CASSQGSPAASTDTQYF. The CDR3 nucleotides are TGTGCCAGCAGCCAAGGTTCCCCAGCGGCTAGCACAGATACGCAGTATTTT.

This clone has a single count. In DNA form, the CDR3 reads TGCGCCAGCAGCTTGACCCCTCCAGGGGGCAGCACAGATACGCAGTATTTT. Protein product: CASSLTPPGGSTDTQYF. The rearrangement joins TRBV5-1 to TRBJ2-3; 8 bases are shared with TRBD1. The V and J ends lost 1 base and 0 bases, in that order; junction bases with no gene match: 7. This CDR3 is 17 amino acids long. Germline V CDR1 and CDR2: SGHRS, YFSETQ.